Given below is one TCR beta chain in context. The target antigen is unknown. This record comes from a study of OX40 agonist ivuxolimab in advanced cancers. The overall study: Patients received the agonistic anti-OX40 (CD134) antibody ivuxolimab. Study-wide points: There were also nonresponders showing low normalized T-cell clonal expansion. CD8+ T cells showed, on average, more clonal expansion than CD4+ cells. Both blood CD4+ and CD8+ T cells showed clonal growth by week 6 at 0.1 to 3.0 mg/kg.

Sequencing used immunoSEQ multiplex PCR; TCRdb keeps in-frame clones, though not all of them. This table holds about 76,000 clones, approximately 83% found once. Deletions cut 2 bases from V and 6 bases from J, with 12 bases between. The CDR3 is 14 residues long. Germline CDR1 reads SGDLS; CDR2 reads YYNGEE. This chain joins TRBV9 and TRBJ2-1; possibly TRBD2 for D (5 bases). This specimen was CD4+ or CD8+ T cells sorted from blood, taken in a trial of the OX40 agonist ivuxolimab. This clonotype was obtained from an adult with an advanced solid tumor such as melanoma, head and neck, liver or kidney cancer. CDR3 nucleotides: TGTGCCAGCAGCGTGGGCGGGTTTGGCAATGAGCAGTTCTTC. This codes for CASSVGGFGNEQFF.